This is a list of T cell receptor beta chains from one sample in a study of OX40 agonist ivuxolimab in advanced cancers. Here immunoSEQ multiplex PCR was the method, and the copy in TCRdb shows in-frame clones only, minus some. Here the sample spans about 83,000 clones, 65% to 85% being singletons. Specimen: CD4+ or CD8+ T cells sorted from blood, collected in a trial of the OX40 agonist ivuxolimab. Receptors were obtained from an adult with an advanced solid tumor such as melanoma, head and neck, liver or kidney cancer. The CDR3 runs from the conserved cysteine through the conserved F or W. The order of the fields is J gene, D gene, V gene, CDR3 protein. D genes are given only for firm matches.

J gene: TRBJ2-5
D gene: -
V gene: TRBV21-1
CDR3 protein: CASSASLGETQYF

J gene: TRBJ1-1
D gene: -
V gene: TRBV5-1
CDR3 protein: CASSLWSMNTEAFF

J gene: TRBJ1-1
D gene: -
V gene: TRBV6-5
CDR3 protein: CASFSRDGREAFF

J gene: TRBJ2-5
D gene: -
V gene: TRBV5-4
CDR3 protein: CASSLKDKETQYF

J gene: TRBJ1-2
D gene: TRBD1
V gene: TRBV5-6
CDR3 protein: CASSFRTGTAGYTF

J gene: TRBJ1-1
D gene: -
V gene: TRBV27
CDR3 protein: CASSQVGAPTEAFF

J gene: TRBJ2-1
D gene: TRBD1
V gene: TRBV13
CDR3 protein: CASRRTGYANEQFF

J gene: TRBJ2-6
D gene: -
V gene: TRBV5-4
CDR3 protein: CASSLGTVSTSGANVLTF

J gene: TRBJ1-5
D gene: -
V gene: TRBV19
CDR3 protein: CASSIFFNQPQHF

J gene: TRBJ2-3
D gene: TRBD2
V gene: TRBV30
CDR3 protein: CAWSRSGGPSDTQYF

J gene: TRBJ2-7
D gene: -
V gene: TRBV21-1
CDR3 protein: CASSKYQGQRHEQYF

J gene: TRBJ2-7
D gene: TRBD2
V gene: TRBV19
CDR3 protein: CASRGDYEQYF

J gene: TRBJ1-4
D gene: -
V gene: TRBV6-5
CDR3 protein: CASAHGSSNEKLFF

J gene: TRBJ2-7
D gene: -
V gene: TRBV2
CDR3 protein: CASSETLYERYF

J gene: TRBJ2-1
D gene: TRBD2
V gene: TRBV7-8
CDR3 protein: CASSLTSGRANEQFF

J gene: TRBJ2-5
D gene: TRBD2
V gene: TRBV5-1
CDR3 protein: CASSLSGGARQETQYF

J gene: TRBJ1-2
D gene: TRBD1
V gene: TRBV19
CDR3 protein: CASSRDSNYGYTF

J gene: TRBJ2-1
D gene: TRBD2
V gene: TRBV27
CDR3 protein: CASREGLAGYNEQFF

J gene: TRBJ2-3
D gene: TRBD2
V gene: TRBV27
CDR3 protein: CATGGLAGTDTQYF

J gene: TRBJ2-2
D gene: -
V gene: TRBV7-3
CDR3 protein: CASGRTNTGELFF

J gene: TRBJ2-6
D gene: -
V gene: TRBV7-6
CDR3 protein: CASSLVGVRSSGANVLTF

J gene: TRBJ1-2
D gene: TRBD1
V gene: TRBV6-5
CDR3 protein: CASSRAQGGGYTF

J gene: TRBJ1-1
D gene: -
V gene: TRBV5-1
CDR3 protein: CASRMVTTNTEAFF

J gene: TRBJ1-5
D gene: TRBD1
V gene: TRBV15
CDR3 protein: CATSRGDSVNQPQHF

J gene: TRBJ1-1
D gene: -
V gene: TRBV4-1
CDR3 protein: CASSQDGGAEAFF

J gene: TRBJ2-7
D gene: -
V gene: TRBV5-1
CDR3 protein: CASSLVLGGVNEQYF

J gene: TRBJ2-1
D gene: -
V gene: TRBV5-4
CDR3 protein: CASSLFSGPGNEQFF

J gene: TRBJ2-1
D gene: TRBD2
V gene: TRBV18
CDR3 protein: CASSPGLDNEQFF

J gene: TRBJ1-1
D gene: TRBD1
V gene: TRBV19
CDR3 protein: CASRGQGVMNTEAFF

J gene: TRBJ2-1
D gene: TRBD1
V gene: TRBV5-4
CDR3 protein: CASKGNGGQGGSSYNEQFF

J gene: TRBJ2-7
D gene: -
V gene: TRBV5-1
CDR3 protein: CASSPQGGGVYEQYF

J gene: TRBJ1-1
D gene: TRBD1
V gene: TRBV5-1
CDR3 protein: CASSRGQIINTEAFF

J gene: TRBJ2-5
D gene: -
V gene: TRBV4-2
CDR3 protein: CASSQDVDFQETQYF

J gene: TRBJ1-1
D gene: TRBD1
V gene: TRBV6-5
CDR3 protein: CASSLDREFYEAFF

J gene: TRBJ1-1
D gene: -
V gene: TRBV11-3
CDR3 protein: CASSLHANTEAFF

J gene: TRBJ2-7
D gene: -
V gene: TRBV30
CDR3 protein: CAWSVGRPYEQYF

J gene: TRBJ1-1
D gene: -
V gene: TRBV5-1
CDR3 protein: CASSLGPGVNLRGTEAFF

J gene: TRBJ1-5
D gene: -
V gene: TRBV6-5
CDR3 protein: CASRRQAWQPQHF

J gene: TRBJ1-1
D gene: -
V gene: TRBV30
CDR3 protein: CAWSSGKNTEAFF

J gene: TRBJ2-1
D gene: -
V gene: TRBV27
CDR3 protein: CASSLSEGSYNEQFF

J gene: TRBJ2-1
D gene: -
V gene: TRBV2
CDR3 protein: CASSEGTYNEQFF

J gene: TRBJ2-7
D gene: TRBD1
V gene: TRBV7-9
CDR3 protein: CASSSRQGSYEQYF

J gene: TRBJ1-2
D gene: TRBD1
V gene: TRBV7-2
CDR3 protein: CASSPRTGPGYGYTF

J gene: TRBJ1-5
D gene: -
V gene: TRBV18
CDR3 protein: CASSPGLGRVGDYSNQPQHF

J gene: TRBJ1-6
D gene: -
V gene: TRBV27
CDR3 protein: CASSFVPYNSPLHF

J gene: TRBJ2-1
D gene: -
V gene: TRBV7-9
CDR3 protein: CASIHDGQFVNEQFF

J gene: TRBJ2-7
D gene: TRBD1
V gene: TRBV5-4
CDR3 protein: CASSRDRGHEQYF

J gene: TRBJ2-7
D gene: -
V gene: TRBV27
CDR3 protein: CASSLSSRGNEQYF

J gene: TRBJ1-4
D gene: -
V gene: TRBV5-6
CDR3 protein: CASSPGPNEKLFF

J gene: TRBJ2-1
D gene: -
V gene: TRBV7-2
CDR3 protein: CASSLLSTLTIYNEQFF

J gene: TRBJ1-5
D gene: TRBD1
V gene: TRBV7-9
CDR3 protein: CASSSGTGFGNQPQHF

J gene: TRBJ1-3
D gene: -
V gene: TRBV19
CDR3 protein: CASSTGQGNTIYF

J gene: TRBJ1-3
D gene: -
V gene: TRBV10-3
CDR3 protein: CAISEAGSSGNTIYF

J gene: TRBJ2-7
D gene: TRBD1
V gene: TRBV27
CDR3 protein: CASSRDRAGEQYF

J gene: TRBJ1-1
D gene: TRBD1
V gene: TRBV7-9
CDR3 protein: CASSLAQGAEAFF

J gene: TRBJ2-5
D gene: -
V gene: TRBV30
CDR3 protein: CAWSVSETQYF

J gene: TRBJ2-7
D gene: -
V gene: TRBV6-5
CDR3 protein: CASSQRISEEQYF